The 10 T cell receptor beta chains presented below share a single source sample, sequenced in a study of T cell changes during pregnancy in multiple sclerosis. Sequencing was performed with immunoSEQ multiplex PCR; in TCRdb, only in-frame clones are kept and a portion is missing. The table shows approximately 130,000 clones, with less than 97% occurring only once. The source material was peripheral blood, sampled after pregnancy. These TCRs come from a female donor with multiple sclerosis, enrolled in a pregnancy study.

V usage is TRBV7-9 and J usage is TRBJ1-4, with D possibly matching TRBD1 (5 bases). The ends were cut back, 4 bases at V and 8 bases at J, with 14 bases in the middle. The germline V gene has CDR1 SEHNR and CDR2 FQNEAQ (reference sequence). The length of the CDR3 is 14 residues. CDR3 sequence: CASSSAAGGEKLFF. The CDR3, as DNA: TGTGCCAGCAGCTCAGCCGCGGGGGGGGAAAAACTGTTTTTT.

In this sample, this clone turned up once. This chain uses TRBV7-2 with TRBJ2-7, with TRBD1 matching 9 bases. The length of the CDR3 is 16 residues. CDR1 is SGHTA and CDR2 is FQGNSA in the germline V gene. V gave up 0 bases and J gave up 3 bases; unmatched junction bases: 6. CDR3 amino acids: CASSLAGTGRNYEQYF. DNA of the CDR3: TGTGCCAGCAGCTTAGCCGGGACAGGGAGAAACTACGAGCAGTACTTC.

CDR3 sequence: CASSYRADTQYF. CDR3 bases: TGTGCCAGCAGTTACAGGGCAGATACGCAGTATTTT. The J gene is TRBJ2-3, the V gene TRBV28; maybe TRBD1 (6 bases). This CDR3 spans 12 amino acids. Per germline, CDR1 MDHEN and CDR2 SYDVKM. V gave up 4 bases and J gave up 4 bases, with 6 bases separating them.

This sequence joins TRBV9 and TRBJ2-7, with 7 bases that match TRBD2. The CDR3 extends over 15 amino acids. The V gene's germline CDR1 is SGDLS and CDR2 YYNGEE. The J segment lost 5 bases and the V segment lost 0 bases, leaving 8 bases of the junction unmatched. The CDR3 spells CASSVEASGRDEQYF. For the CDR3, the DNA is TGTGCCAGCAGCGTAGAAGCTTCTGGGAGGGACGAGCAGTACTTC.

The V gene is TRBV12-2, the J gene TRBJ1-1; TRBD1 is the table's D call, not checked against the DNA. TRBV12-2 is listed as a pseudogene. The CDR3 consists of 19 residues. CDR3 bases: TGTGCAAGTCGCCCAGACCACTGGACAGGGAAGGCGAGGTGGGCTGAAGCTTTCTTT. This translates into CASRPDHWTGKARWAEAFF.

V usage is TRBV7-9 and J usage is TRBJ2-7; TRBD2 might be the D (7 bases). Germline V gene lookup returns CDR1 SEHNR and CDR2 FQNEAQ (reference sequence). The CDR3 contains 16 residues. Trimming took 4 bases from V and 0 from J, leaving 16 bases between them. The CDR3 region has the DNA TGTGCCAGCAGCTACGGGGGGCTAGCGGACTCCTACGAGCAGTACTTC. Protein sequence: CASSYGGLADSYEQYF.

The rearrangement links TRBV7-8 to TRBJ2-7, with 7 nucleotides matching TRBD2. Trimming cost V 1 base and J 4 bases; bases outside gene matches: 7. The CDR3 contains 15 residues. Germline V gene data show CDR1 as SGHVS and CDR2 as FQNEAQ. Written as DNA, the CDR3 is TGTGCCAGCAGCTTAGGTTATGGCGGGAGTTACGAGCAGTACTTC. Translated, it gives CASSLGYGGSYEQYF.

The chain uses TRBV27 and TRBJ2-1, with 10 bases lining up with TRBD1. The CDR3 is made up of 15 amino acids. Germline CDR1 MNHEY, CDR2 SMNVEV (reference sequence). V lost 5 bases and J lost 4; bases outside the gene matches: 5. CDR3 protein: CASSTRQGAYNEQFF. CDR3 DNA sequence: TGTGCCAGCAGTACCCGACAGGGGGCGTACAATGAGCAGTTCTTC.

The chain couples TRBV12-5 to TRBJ2-3; D unresolved. CDR3 length: 14 amino acids. CDR1 is LGHNT, CDR2 FRNRAP, per germline. The V end was cut by 1 base, the J end by 3 bases, with 8 bases between. The CDR3 DNA reads as TGTGCTAGTGGTTTGGCCCTACCTACAGATACGCAGTATTTT. It yields the protein CASGLALPTDTQYF.

This clone was found once. The chain is built from TRBV19 and TRBJ1-5, with 7 bases that match TRBD1. CDR1 is LNHDA, CDR2 SQIVND, per germline (reference sequence). J lost 1 base, V lost 4 bases, and 10 bases had no gene match. The CDR3 is made up of 17 amino acids. CDR3 amino acids: CASSTSIGQVSNQPQHF. CDR3 sequence (DNA): TGTGCCAGTAGTACCTCCATTGGACAGGTCAGCAATCAGCCCCAGCATTTT.